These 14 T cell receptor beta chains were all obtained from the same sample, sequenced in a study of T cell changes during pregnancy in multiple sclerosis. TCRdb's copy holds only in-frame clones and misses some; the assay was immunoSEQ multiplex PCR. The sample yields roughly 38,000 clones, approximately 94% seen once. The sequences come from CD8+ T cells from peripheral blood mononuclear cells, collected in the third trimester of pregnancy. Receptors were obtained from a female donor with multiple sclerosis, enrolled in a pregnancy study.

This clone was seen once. The CDR3 nucleotides are TGCAGCGTTGAAGATTACAGAGGGAGGGACACTGAAGCTTTCTTT. This encodes CSVEDYRGRDTEAFF. The J gene is TRBJ1-1, the V gene TRBV29-1; no clear D gene. The CDR3 is 15 residues long. V shed 0 bases and J shed 3 bases, with 14 bases lying between them. In germline, CDR1 is SQVTM, CDR2 ANQGSEA.

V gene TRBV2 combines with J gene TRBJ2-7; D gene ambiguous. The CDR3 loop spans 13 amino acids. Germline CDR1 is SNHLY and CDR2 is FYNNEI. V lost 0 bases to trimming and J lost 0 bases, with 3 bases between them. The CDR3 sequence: CASSEALSYEQYF. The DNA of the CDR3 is TGTGCCAGCAGTGAAGCTCTCTCCTACGAGCAGTACTTC.

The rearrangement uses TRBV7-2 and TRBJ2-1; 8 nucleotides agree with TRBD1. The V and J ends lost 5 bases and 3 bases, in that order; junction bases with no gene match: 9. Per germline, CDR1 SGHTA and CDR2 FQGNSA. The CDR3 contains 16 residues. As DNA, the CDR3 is TGTGCCAGCAGCCCTAGGACAGGGACCCACTACAATGAGCAGTTCTTC. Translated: CASSPRTGTHYNEQFF.

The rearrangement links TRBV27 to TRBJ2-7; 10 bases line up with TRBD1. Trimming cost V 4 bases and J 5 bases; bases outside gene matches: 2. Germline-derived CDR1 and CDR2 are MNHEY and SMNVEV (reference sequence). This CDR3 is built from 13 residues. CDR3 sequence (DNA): TGTGCCAGCAGTTCAGGGACAGGGGACGAGCAGTACTTC. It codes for CASSSGTGDEQYF.

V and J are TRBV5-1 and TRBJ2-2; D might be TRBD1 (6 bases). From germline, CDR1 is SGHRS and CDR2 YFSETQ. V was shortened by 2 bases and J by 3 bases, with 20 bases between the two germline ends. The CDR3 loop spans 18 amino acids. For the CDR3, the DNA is TGCGCCAGCAGCTTCGGTCGGTACAGGGAGCTCCACACCGGGGAGCTGTTTTTT. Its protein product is CASSFGRYRELHTGELFF.

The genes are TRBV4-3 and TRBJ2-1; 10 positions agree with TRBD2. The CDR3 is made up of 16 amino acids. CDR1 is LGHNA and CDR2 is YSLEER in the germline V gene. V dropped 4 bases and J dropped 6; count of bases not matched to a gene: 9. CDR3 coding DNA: TGCGCCAGCAGCCCAACAAGCGGGAGGGCCTTCAATGAGCAGTTCTTC. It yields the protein CASSPTSGRAFNEQFF.

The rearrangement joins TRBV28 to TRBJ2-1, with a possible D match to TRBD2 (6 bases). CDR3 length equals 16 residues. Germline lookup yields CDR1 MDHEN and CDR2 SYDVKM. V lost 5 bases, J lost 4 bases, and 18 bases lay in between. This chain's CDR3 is CASSPQTSSDYNEQFF. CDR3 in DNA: TGTGCCAGCAGTCCCCAGACTAGTTCGGATTACAATGAGCAGTTCTTC.

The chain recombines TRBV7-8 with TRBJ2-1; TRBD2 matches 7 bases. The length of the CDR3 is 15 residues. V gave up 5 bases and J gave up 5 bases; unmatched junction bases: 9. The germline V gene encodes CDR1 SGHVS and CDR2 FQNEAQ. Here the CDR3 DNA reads TGTGCCAGCAGCGCCCTGGGGACTATCAACAATGAGCAGTTCTTC. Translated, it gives CASSALGTINNEQFF.

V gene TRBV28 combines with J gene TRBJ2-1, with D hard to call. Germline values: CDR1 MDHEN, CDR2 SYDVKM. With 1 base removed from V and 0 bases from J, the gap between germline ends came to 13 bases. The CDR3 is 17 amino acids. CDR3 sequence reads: CASSLSVADTSYNEQFF. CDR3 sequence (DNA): TGTGCCAGCAGTTTATCCGTAGCCGATACCTCCTACAATGAGCAGTTCTTC.

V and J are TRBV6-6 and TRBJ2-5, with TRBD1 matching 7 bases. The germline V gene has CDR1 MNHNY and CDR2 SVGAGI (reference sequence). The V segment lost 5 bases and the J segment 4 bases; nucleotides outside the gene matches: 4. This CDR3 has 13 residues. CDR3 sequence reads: CASSQGVGETQYF. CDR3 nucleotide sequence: TGTGCCAGCAGTCAGGGGGTCGGAGAGACCCAGTACTTC.

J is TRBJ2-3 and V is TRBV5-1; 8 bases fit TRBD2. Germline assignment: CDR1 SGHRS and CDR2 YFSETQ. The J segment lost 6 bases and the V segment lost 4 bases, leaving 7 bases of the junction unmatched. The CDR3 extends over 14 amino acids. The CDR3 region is CASSPGRAGDTQYF. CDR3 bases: TGCGCCAGCAGCCCCGGGAGGGCCGGGGATACGCAGTATTTT.

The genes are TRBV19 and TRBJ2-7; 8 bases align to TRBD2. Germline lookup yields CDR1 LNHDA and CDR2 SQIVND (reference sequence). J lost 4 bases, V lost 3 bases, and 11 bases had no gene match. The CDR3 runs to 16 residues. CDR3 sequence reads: CASSITSSGSLYEQYF. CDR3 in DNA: TGTGCCAGTAGTATCACCTCGAGCGGGAGTCTGTACGAGCAGTACTTC.

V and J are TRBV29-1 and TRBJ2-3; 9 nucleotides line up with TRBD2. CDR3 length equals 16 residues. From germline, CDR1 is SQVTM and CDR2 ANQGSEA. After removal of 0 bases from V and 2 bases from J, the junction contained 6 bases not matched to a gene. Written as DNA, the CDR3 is TGCAGCGTTGAAGATGGGCCTAGCGGGGACACAGATACGCAGTATTTT. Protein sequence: CSVEDGPSGDTDTQYF.

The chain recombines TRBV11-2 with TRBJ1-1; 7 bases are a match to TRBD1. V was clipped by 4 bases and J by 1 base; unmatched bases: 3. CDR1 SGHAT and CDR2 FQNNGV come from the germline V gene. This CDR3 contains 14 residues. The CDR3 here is CASSSRTGNTEAFF. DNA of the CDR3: TGTGCCAGCAGCTCCAGGACAGGGAACACTGAAGCTTTCTTT.